What follows describes a single T cell receptor beta chain. This record belongs to a study of blood T cell repertoires in COVID-19. In the study overall: The study drew acute and convalescent COVID-19 samples from the United States, Italy and Spain. From T cells, B-cell-depleted T cells, or PBMCs came the material, which was cDNA or gDNA.

This CDR3 is built from 12 residues. V trimming: 6 bases; J trimming: 8 bases; junction bases outside the gene matches: 4. CDR1 is KGHDR, CDR2 SFDVKD, per germline. Assay: immunoSEQ multiplex PCR; the TCRdb copy retains only in-frame clones and omits some. The sample consists of approximately 260,000 clones, under 90% of them appearing once. Donors were grouped by their self-reported clinical history. This clonotype was sampled from a man between 25 and 39 years old with acute COVID-19. The sample taken for sequencing was PBMCs or T cells enriched from blood (not recorded which). The chain has TRBV24-1 and TRBJ1-2; TRBD1 aligns across 8 bases. The DNA of the CDR3 is TGTGCCACCAGTTCAGGGGGCATCGGCTACACCTTC. Translated: CATSSGGIGYTF.